This T cell receptor beta chain was recovered during a study of shared clonotypes between healthy human individuals. Trimming stripped 3 bases from V and 0 bases from J, with 9 bases between. CDR3 length equals 16 residues. Looked up from germline, CDR1 is MRHNA and CDR2 is SNTAGT. The repertoire was sequenced with immunoSEQ multiplex PCR; TCRdb's copy has only in-frame clones and lacks some. This sample yields fewer than 130,000 clones, of which roughly 66% are seen a single time; around 24% belongs to the top ten. This clone has only a few counts. This chain uses TRBV6-4 with TRBJ2-6; D unresolved. The sequence was obtained from a woman between 25 and 40 years old in good health. Sequencing was done on a sample of memory CD8+ T cells sorted from blood. Subset noted: CD45RO+ cells pooled with CCR7-negative TemRA cells. CDR3 sequence (DNA): TGTGCCAGCAGTGAGGGTCGTAGCTCTGGGGCCAACGTCCTGACTTTC. Translated: CASSEGRSSGANVLTF.